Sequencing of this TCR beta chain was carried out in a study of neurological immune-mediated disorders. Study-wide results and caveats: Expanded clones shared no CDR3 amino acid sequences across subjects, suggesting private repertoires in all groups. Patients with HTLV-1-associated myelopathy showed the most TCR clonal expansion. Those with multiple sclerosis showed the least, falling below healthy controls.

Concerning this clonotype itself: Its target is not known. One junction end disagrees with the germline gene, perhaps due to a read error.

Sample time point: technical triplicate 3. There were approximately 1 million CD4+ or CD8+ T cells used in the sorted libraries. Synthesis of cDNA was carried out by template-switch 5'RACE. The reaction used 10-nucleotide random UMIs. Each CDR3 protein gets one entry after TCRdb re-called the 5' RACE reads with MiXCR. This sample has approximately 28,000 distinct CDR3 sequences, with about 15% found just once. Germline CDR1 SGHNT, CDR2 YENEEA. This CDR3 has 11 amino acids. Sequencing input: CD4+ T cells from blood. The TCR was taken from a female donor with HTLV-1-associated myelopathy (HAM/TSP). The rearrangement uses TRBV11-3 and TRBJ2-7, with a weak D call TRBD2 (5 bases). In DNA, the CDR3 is TGTGCCAGCAGCCTCAGTGGGGAGCATTACTTC. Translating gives CASSLSGEHYF.